This T cell receptor (beta chain) was sequenced in a study of tumor-infiltrating lymphocytes in primary liver carcinoma. Study-level background: Surgical resection was used to treat these primary liver carcinoma patients. Overall study findings and caveats: Blood's top-250-clone fraction was significantly lower than that of tumors (p = 0.039). The samples were not sorted (they were bulk), so CD4+ and CD8+ repertoires were not compared.

A primer in the constant region served to generate TCR beta cDNA from 450 to 600 ng of total RNA. Three nested multiplex PCR rounds, a slightly modified ARM-PCR, produced the libraries for TCR beta. The first two PCR rounds used TRBV1-TRBV30 forward primers with a C-beta reverse primer, approximately 11 cycles each. TCRdb reprocessed the multiplex PCR reads with MiXCR, giving one entry per CDR3 protein. The profile covers about 320,000 distinct CDR3 sequences, with 60% to 80% appearing a single time and roughly 8.6% taken by the ten largest. Comments on this clonotype: The antigen remains unidentified.

With 5 bases removed from V and 4 bases from J, the gap between germline ends came to 15 bases. Germline assignment: CDR1 MDHEN and CDR2 SYDVKM. The length of the CDR3 is 14 residues. Unsorted whole blood supplied the blood RNA, and germline DNA was isolated too. The TCR originated in a man between 40 and 49 years old with primary liver carcinoma and hepatitis B virus infection. The chain employs TRBV28 and TRBJ2-7; a weak D match, TRBD1 (6 bases). Sample: peripheral blood. The CDR3 bases are TGTGCCAGCAGTAGGGGGAGCAGCTTTTACGAGCAGTACTTC. Its protein product is CASSRGSSFYEQYF.